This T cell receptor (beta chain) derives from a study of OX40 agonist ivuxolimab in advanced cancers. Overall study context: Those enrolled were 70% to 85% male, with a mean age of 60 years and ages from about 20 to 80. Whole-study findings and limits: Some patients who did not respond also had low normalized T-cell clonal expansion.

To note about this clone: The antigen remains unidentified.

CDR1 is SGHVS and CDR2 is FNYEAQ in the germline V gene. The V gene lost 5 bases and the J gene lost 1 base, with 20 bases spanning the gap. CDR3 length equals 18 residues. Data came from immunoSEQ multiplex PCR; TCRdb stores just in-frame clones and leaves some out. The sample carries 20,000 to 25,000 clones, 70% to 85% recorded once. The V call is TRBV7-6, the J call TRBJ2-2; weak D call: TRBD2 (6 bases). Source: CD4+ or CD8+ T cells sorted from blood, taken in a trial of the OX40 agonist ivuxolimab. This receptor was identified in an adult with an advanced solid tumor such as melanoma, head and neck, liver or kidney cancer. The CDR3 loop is CASSPRSGEWGNTGELFF. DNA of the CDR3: TGTGCCAGCAGCCCCCGGTCGGGGGAGTGGGGGAACACCGGGGAGCTGTTTTTT. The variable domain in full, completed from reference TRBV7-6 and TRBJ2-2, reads GAGVSQSPRYKVTKRGQDVALRCDPISGHVSLYWYRQALGQGPEFLTYFNYEAQQDKSGLPNDRFSAERPEGSISTLTIQRTEQRDSAMYRCASSPRSGEWGNTGELFFGEGSRLTVL.